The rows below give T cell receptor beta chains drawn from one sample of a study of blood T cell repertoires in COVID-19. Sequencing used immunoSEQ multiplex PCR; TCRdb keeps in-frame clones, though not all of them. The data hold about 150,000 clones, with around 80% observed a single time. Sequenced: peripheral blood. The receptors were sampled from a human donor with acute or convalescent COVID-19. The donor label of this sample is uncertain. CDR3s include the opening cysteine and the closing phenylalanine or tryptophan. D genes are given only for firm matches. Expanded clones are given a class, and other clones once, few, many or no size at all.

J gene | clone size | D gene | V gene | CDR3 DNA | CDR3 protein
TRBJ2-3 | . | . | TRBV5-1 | TGCGCCAGCAGCTTGGGGCTAGGGGCAGGAGATACGCAGTATTTT | CASSLGLGAGDTQYF
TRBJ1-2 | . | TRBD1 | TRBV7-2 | TGTGCCAGCAGCCCCCGGACAGGGGGCTACGGCTACACCTTC | CASSPRTGGYGYTF
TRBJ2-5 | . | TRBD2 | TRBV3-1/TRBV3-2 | TGTGCCAGCAGCCAAGGCCGTACTAGCGGGGGATATGAGACCCAGTACTTC | CASSQGRTSGGYETQYF
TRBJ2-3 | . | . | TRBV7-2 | TGTGCCAGCAGCTTAGGTGGGGCAGGGCTCACAGATACGCAGTATTTT | CASSLGGAGLTDTQYF
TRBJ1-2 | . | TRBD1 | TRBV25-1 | TGTGCCAGCACCGCAGGGGGCGCTGGCTATGGCTACACCTTC | CASTAGGAGYGYTF
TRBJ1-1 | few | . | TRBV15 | TGTGCCACCAGCAGAGATCTAGGTTACACTGAAGCTTTCTTT | CATSRDLGYTEAFF
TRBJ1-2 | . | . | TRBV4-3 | TGCGCCAGCAGCCAAGATCCAGAACAGGGTTATGGCTACACCTTC | CASSQDPEQGYGYTF
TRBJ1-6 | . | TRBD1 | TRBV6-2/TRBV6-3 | TGTGCCAGCAGCGACAGGGGCCCCAAAAATTCACCCCTCCACTTT | CASSDRGPKNSPLHF
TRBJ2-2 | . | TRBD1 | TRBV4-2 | TGTGCCAGCAGCCAAGGTCCCCAGGGGGTAGAGGGCACCGGGGAGCTGTTTTTT | CASSQGPQGVEGTGELFF
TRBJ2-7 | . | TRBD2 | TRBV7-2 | TGTGCCAGCAGCTTGGGACTAGCGGGGCTGCCGGAGCAGTACTTC | CASSLGLAGLPEQYF
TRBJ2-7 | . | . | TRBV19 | TGTGCCAGTAGAACGACAGTCCTAACCCACGAGCAGTACTTC | CASRTTVLTHEQYF
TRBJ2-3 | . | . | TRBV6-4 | TGTGCCAGCACCCGGTTAGCGGCTCCGAAAGATACGCAGTATTTT | CASTRLAAPKDTQYF
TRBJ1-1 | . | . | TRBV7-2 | TGTGCCAGCAGCAAAACAGGCTGGGGAGCTTTCTTT | CASSKTGWGAFF
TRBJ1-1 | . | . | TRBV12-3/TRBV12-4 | TGTGCCAGCAGACCAACAGATAACACTGAAGCTTTCTTT | CASRPTDNTEAFF
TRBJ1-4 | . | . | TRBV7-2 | TGTGCCAGCACCCTCGGTTGGTCCCTCAATGAAAAACTGTTTTTT | CASTLGWSLNEKLFF
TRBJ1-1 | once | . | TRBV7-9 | TGTGCCAGCAGCGCAACCACCCAGGGGAACACTGAAGCTTTCTTT | CASSATTQGNTEAFF
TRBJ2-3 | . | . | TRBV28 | TGTGCCAGCAATAGGGCCGCCCGAGGGACAGATACGCAGTATTTT | CASNRAARGTDTQYF
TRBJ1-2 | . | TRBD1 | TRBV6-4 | TGTGCCAGCAGTGATCCGGGACAGGGAGGGTATGGCTACACCTTC | CASSDPGQGGYGYTF
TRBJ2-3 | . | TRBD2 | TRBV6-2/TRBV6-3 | TGTGCCAGCAGTGACGGGGGGGACACAGATACGCAGTATTTT | CASSDGGDTDTQYF
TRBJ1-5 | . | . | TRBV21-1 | TGTGCCAGAGTGAGGGGGTCAGGGGGCGAAACGGACAATCAGCCCCAGCATTTT | CARVRGSGGETDNQPQHF
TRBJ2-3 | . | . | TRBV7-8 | TGTGCCAGCAGCTTAACGACAGCAGATACGCAGTATTTT | CASSLTTADTQYF
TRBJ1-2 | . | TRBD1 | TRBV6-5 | TGTGCCAGCAGTTACGGGACAGGGAGGGGCTACACCTTC | CASSYGTGRGYTF
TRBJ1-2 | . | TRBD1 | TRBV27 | TGTGCCAGCGCGACAGGGGGTAGAGGTGGCTACACCTTC | CASATGGRGGYTF
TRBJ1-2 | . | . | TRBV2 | TGTGCCAGCACCACGGCTAACTATGGCTACACCTTC | CASTTANYGYTF
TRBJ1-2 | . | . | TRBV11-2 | TGTGCCAGCAGCCCTAGGAGGCTCAACTATGGCTACACCTTC | CASSPRRLNYGYTF
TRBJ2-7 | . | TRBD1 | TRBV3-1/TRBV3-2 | TGTGCCAGCAGCCAAGCAGGGGGCTACGAGCAGTACTTC | CASSQAGGYEQYF
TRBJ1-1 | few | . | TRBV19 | TGTGCCAGCTCCGGGACTGGCGACACTGAAGCTTTCTTT | CASSGTGDTEAFF
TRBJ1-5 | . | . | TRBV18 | TGTGCCAGCTCACCCACGGGGAATCAGCCCCAGCATTTT | CASSPTGNQPQHF
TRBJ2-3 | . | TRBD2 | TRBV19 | TGTGCCAGTATCGCGGGGGATTCAACGCAGTATTTT | CASIAGDSTQYF
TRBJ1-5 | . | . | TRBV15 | TGTGCCACCCCTCGACGCGGCCCAAGGAGTAATTGTCAGCCCCAGCATTTT | CATPRRGPRSNCQPQHF
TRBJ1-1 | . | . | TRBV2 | TGTGCCAGCAGTGAAAATCCAGGGAACACTGAAGCTTTCTTT | CASSENPGNTEAFF
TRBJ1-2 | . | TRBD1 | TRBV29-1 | TGCAGCGTTGGAGGACAGGGGGAGGGTGGCTACACCTTC | CSVGGQGEGGYTF
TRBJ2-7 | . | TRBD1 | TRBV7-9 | TGTGCCAGCAGCGCGACCGGGACAGTCTCCTACGAGCAGTACTTC | CASSATGTVSYEQYF
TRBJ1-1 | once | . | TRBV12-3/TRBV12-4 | TGTGCCAGCAGTTTTAACAGGGACACTGAAGCTTTCTTT | CASSFNRDTEAFF
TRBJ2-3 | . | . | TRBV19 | TGTGCCAGTAGTATTTGGACAGGGAGGGCCACAGATACGCAGTATTTT | CASSIWTGRATDTQYF
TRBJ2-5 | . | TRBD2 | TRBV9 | TGTGCCAGCAGCGTATGGACTAGCGAGACCCAGTACTTC | CASSVWTSETQYF
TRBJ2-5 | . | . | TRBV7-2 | TGTGCCAGCAGGTCTGGGGCAGGGGTCCGGGAGACCCAGTACTTC | CASRSGAGVRETQYF
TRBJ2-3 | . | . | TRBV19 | TGTGCCAGTAGTTCGGCGGTTGTAGATACGCAGTATTTT | CASSSAVVDTQYF
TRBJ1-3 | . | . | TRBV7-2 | TGTGCCAGCAGCTCTATTACCCCTGGAAACACCATATATTTT | CASSSITPGNTIYF
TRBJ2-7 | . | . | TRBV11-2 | TGTGCCAGCAGCTTCGGCGCAGGAATTGCCGAGCAGTACTTC | CASSFGAGIAEQYF
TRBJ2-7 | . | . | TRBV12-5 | TGTGCTAGTGGGTACAGTTCCGCCTACGAGCAGTACTTC | CASGYSSAYEQYF
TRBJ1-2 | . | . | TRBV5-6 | TGTGCCAGCAGCTTGACATCAGGGTACCATGGCTACACCTTC | CASSLTSGYHGYTF
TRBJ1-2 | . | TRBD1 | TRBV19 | TGTGCCAGTAGGGACAGGGGCTATGGCTACACCTTC | CASRDRGYGYTF
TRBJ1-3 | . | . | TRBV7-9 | TGTGCCAGCAGCGGGGGGGACGGTTCCTCTGGAAACACCATATATTTT | CASSGGDGSSGNTIYF
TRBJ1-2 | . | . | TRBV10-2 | TGCGCCAGCAGTGACCCCACACAGGGTGTAGATGGCTACACCTTC | CASSDPTQGVDGYTF
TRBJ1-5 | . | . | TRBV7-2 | TGTGCCAGCAGCTTAGAAGGGGTGGTGAGCAATCAGCCCCAGCATTTT | CASSLEGVVSNQPQHF
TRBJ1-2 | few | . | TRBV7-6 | TGTGCCAGCAGCTTAGCGGGAGGTTTTGGTGACTATGGCTACACCTTC | CASSLAGGFGDYGYTF
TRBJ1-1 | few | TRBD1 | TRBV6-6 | TGTGCCAGCAGCCGGGGACAGGGGAACACTGAAGCTTTCTTT | CASSRGQGNTEAFF
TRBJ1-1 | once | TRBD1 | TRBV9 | TGTGCCAGCAGCCCCCGGACAGGCGTGAACACTGAAGCTTTCTTT | CASSPRTGVNTEAFF